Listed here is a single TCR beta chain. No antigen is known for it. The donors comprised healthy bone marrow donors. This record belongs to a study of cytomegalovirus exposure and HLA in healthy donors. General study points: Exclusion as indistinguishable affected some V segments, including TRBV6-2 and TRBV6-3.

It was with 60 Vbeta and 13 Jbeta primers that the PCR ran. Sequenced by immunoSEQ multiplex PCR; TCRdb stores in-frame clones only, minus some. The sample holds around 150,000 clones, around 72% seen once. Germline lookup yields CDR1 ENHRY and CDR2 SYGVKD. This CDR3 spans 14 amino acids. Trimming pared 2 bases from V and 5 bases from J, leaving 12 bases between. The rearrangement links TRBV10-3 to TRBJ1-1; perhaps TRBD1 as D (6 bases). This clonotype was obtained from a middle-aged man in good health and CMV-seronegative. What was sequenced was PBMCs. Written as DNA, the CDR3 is TGTGCCATCAGTGAGGGGGGCGCCGGAACTGAAGCTTTCTTT. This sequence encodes CAISEGGAGTEAFF.